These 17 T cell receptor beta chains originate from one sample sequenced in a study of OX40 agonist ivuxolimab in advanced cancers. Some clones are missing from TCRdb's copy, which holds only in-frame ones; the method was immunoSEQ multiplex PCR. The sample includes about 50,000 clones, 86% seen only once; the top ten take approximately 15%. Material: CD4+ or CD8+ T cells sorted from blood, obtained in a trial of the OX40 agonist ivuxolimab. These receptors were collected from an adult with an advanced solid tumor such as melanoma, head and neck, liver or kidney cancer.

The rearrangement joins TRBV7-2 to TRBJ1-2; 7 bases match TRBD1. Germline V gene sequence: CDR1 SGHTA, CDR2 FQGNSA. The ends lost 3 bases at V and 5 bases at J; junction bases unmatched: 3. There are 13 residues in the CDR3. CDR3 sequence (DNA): TGTGCCAGCAGCTTCGACAGGGATTATGGCTACACCTTC. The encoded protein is CASSFDRDYGYTF.

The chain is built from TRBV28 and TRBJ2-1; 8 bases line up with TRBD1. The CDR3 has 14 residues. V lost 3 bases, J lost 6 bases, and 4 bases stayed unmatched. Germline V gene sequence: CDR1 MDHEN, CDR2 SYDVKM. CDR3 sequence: CASSLSQGANEQFF. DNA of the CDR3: TGTGCCAGCAGTTTGTCTCAGGGGGCCAATGAGCAGTTCTTC.

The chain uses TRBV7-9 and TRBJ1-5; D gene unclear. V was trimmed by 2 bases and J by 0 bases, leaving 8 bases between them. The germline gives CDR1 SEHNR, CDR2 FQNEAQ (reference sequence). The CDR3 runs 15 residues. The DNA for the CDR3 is TGTGCCAGCAGCTTAAGTGGGTATAGCAATCAGCCCCAGCATTTT. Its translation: CASSLSGYSNQPQHF. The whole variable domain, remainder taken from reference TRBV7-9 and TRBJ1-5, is DTGVSQNPRHKITKRGQNVTFRCDPISEHNRLYWYRQTLGQGPEFLTYFQNEAQLEKSRLLSDRFSAERPKGSFSTLEIQRTEQGDSAMYLCASSLSGYSNQPQHFGDGTRLSIL.

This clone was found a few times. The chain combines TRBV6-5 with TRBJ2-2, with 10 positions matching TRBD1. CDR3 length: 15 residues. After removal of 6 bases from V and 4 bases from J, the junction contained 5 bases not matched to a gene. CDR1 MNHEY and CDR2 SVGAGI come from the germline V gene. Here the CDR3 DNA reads TGTGCCAGCAGAGGGACAGGGGACGGCACCGGGGAGCTGTTTTTT. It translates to CASRGTGDGTGELFF.

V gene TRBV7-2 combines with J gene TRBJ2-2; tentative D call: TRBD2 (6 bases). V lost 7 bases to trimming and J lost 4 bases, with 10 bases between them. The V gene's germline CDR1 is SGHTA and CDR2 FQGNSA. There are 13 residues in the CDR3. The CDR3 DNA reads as TGTGCCAGCAAACGGGGGACCACCGGGGAGCTGTTTTTT. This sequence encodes CASKRGTTGELFF.

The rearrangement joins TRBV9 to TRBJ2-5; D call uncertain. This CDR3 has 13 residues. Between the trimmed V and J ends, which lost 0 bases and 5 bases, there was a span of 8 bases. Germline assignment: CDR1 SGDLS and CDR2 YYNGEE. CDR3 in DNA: TGTGCCAGCAGCGTAGGAGTTCAGGAGACCCAGTACTTC. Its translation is CASSVGVQETQYF.

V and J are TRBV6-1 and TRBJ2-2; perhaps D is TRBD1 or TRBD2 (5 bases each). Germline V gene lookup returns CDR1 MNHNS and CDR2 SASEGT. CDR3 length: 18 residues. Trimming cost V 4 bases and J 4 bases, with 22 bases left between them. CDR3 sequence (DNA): TGTGCCAGCAGTGTACCGAGGGGCAAGGGCATCGCCACCGGGGAGCTGTTTTTT. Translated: CASSVPRGKGIATGELFF.

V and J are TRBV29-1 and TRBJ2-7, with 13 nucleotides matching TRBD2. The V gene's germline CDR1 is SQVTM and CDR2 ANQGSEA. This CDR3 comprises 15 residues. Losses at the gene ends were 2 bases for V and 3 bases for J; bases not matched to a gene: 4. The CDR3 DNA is TGCAGCGTTGAAATGGGACTAGCGGGGAACTACGAGCAGTACTTC. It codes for CSVEMGLAGNYEQYF.

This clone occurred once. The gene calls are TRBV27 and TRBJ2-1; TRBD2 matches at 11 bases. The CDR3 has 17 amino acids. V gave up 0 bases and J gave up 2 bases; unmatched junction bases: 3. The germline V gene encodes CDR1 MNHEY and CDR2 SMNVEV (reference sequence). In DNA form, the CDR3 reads TGTGCCAGCAGTTTATCGCCGGGACTAGCGGCCTACAATGAGCAGTTCTTC. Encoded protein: CASSLSPGLAAYNEQFF.

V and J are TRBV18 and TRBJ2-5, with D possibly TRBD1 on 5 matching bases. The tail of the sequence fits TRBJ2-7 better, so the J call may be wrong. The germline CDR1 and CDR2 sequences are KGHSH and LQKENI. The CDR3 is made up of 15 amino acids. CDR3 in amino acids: CASSPGTGSSYEQYF. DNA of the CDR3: TGTGCCAGCTCACCGGGAACAGGTAGCTCCTACGAGCAGTACTTC.

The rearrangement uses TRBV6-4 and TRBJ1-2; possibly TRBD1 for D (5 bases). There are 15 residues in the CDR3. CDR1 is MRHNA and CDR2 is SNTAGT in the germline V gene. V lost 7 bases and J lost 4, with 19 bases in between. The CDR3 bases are TGTGCCAGCACCAGACAACACCCTGGGGGCTATGGCTACACCTTC. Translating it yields CASTRQHPGGYGYTF.

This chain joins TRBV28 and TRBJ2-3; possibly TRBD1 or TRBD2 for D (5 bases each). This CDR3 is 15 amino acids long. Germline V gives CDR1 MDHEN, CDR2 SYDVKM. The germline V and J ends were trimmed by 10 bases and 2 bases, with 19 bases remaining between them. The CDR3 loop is CATARGTTTTDTQYF. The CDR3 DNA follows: TGTGCCACCGCGAGGGGAACAACAACCACAGATACGCAGTATTTT.

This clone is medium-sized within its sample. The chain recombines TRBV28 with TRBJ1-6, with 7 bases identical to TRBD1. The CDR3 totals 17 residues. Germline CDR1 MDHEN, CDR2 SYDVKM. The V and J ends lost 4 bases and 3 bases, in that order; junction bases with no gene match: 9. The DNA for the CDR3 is TGTGCCAGCAGTTCGGAAGACAGGGAGCTCTATAATTCACCCCTCCACTTT. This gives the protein CASSSEDRELYNSPLHF.

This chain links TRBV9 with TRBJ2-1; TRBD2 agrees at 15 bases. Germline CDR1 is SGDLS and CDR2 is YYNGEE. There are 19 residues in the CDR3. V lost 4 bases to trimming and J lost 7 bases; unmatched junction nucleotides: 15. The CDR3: CASSTGLAGGGLQRNEQFF. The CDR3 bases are TGTGCCAGCAGCACGGGACTAGCGGGAGGCGGATTACAAAGGAATGAGCAGTTCTTC.

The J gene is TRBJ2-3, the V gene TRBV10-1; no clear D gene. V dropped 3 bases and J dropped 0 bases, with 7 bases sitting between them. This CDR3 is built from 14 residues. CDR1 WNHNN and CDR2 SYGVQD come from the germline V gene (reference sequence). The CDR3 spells CASSERVSTDTQYF. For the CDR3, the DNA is TGCGCCAGCAGTGAAAGGGTTAGCACAGATACGCAGTATTTT.

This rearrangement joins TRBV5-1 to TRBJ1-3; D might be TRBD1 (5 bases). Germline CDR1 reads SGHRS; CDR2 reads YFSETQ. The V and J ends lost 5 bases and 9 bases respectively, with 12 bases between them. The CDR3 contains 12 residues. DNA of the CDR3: TGCGCCAGCAGTCCCGACAGCCTCACCATATATTTT. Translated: CASSPDSLTIYF. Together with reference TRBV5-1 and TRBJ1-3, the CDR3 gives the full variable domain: KAGVTQTPRYLIKTRGQQVTLSCSPISGHRSVSWYQQTPGQGLQFLFEYFSETQRNKGNFPGRFSGRQFSNSRSEMNVSTLELGDSALYLCASSPDSLTIYFGEGSWLTVV.

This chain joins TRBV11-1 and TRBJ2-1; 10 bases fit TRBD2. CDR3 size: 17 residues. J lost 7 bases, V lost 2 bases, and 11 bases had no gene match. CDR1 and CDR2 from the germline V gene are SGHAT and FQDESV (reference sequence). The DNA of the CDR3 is TGTGCCAGCAGCTTAAGGCGTCTAGCGGGAGTTAGTAATGAGCAGTTCTTC. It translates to CASSLRRLAGVSNEQFF.